This TCR beta chain was documented in a study of T cells and copy number aberrations in small-cell lung cancer (dated by TCRdb to the early 2020s). About the investigation overall: To relate T cell metrics to mutations and copy number aberrations, the same tumor regions underwent both TCR repertoire sequencing and whole-exome sequencing. Tumor TCR data existed for 16 to 20 patients, while over 12 patients had TCR data covering both tumor and normal tissue. Beyond this particular receptor, the publication reports: Tumors had lower T-cell density, richness and clonality than adjacent lung tissue, though the difference in density was not significant. All specimens were formalin-fixed paraffin-embedded tissue, which is known to introduce sequencing artifacts. Because surgical resection is uncommon in small-cell lung cancer, the study was limited by a small sample size, and the findings need validation.

Using multiplexed V- and J-gene primers, the immunoSEQ hsTCRB Kit amplified TCR-beta CDR3 regions from genomic DNA. Unique DNA barcodes were added in a second PCR, and the samples were pooled together with one negative control and one positive control. The pooled TCR-beta libraries were sequenced using a 150-cycle paired-end protocol on an Illumina MiSeq. The paper's processing steps were these. Adaptive Biotechnologies processed the raw sequencing data and produced a report containing normalized, annotated TCR-beta repertoires. To compute T-cell density, TCR-beta templates were normalized to usable DNA, with usable DNA estimated through amplification of housekeeping genes. Clonality was defined as 1 minus Pielou's evenness, while richness was a count of unique rearrangements. Imported from immuneACCESS, the table was reduced by TCRdb to in-frame sequences with V and J called. These copies leave out some clones; in studies compared against another copy, an unresolved V gene accounts for under half, and the cause of the remainder is not known. For V, J and clone size, that table is used; D and trimming come from the DNA. This sample lists 2,500 to 3,000 clones; 65% to 90% were detected once. The biggest ten clones account for roughly 5% of the sample.

Regarding this clone: Its antigen has not been determined. The sample holds no much larger clone one base away, and base qualities are not on file.

The donors were limited-stage small-cell lung cancer patients whose surgical resection took place in Hangzhou, China, between about 2007 and 2021. Every donor underwent upfront surgery with no preoperative chemotherapy or radiotherapy, and no donor received immunotherapy either before or after surgery. In the sequenced cohort of roughly 19 patients, every patient was either a smoker or a heavy second-hand smoker. Adjacent normal lung tissue was taken at least 2 cm away from the tumor margin, and two pathologists confirmed morphologically that the tissue was free of malignant cells. To characterize T cell repertoire heterogeneity, the study applied multi-region TCR-beta sequencing to resected limited-stage small-cell lung cancers and to tumor-adjacent lung tissue. The AllPrep DNA/RNA FFPE Kit (Qiagen) was used to extract genomic DNA from FFPE tissue. The source material was normal tissue next to the tumor. The sequence was obtained from a man aged 35-49 years with small cell lung cancer.

CDR3 loop: CASSLYHTGRGTEAFF. The sequenced DNA: TGTGCCAGCAGCTTGTATCATACAGGTCGGGGCACTGAAGCTTTCTTT. The rearrangement combines TRBV5-6 with TRBJ1-1; a tentative D call is TRBD1 (5 bases match). The junction shows trimming of 1 base on V and 4 bases on J, plus 17 bases between the germline ends. The germline V gene encodes CDR1 SGHDT and CDR2 YYEEEE. The CDR3 runs 16 residues from the cysteine to the phenylalanine. This entry keeps only the CDR3 DNA: 48 bases, framed from base 1.